A single sample gave rise to the 17 T cell receptor beta chains below, sequenced in a study of tumor and adjacent non-tumor tissue in lung cancer. No cell sorting was done before RNA was extracted from the tissue. More than 3 cm separated this lung sample from the edge of the tumor. A modified ARM-PCR protocol with three rounds of nested PCR amplified TCRbeta. One entry per CDR3 protein, called by TCRdb with MiXCR from the multiplex PCR reads. The top ten hold 45% of the sample, which has 40,000 or so distinct CDR3 sequences, about three fifths seen once. Sequences were obtained from distant non-tumor lung tissue. All receptors derive from a man over 45 with non-small cell lung cancer.

V is TRBV29-1 and J is TRBJ1-1, with 9 nucleotides matching TRBD1. CDR3 length: 18 residues. The J segment lost 11 bases and the V segment lost 2 bases, leaving 24 bases of the junction unmatched. The germline CDR1 and CDR2 sequences are SQVTM and ANQGSEA. This CDR3 reads CSVENVPARSDRGKSAFF. For the CDR3, the DNA is TGCAGCGTTGAAAACGTCCCAGCTAGGTCGGACAGGGGCAAGAGTGCTTTCTTT. Filled out from reference TRBV29-1 and TRBJ1-1, the complete variable domain reads SAVISQKPSRDICQRGTSLTIQCQVDSQVTMMFWYRQQPGQSLTLIATANQGSEATYESGFVIDKFPISRPNLTFSTLTVSNMSPEDSSIYLCSVENVPARSDRGKSAFFGQGTRLTVV.

Regarding this clonotype: A read error may account for a junction end that differs from germline. In DNA, the CDR3 is TGCGCCAACAGTGAAAGCGGGACAGGGGGTTCGTCCGACCAGTACTTC. This encodes CANSESGTGGSSDQYF. This chain joins TRBV10-1 and TRBJ2-7; 11 nucleotides match TRBD1. Germline-derived CDR1 and CDR2 are WNHNN and SYGVQD (reference sequence). The CDR3 length is 16 residues.

This clonotype was detected ten times or more. The rearrangement links TRBV7-9 to TRBJ2-7, with TRBD2 as a possible D gene (6 bases). The CDR3 contains 16 residues. The germline CDR1 and CDR2 sequences are SEHNR and FQNEAQ (reference sequence). V dropped 5 bases and J dropped 2 bases, with 19 bases sitting between them. The CDR3: CASSPRLDRAPYEQYF. The CDR3 DNA reads TGTGCCAGCAGCCCCCGACTAGACAGAGCCCCCTACGAGCAGTACTTC. Drawing the rest from reference TRBV7-9 and TRBJ2-7, the complete variable domain is DTGVSQNPRHKITKRGQNVTFRCDPISEHNRLYWYRQTLGQGPEFLTYFQNEAQLEKSRLLSDRFSAERPKGSFSTLEIQRTEQGDSAMYLCASSPRLDRAPYEQYFGPGTRLTVT.

To note about this clonotype: A much larger clone lies a single base off, so this may be a read error. CDR3 amino acids: CTTREAGASYEQYF. The CDR3 DNA sequence: TGCACCACCCGAGAGGCGGGGGCCTCCTACGAGCAGTACTTC. The V call is TRBV1, the J call TRBJ2-7; the D call TRBD1 from the table was never checked on the DNA. TRBV1 constitutes a pseudogene. This CDR3 is 14 amino acids long.

Concerning this clonotype: It may be a read error: a sequence one base away is much more abundant. V is TRBV20-1 and J is TRBJ2-5, with no clear D. Germline CDR1 DFQATT, CDR2 SNEGSKA (reference sequence). The CDR3 runs 13 residues. Trimming left V 3 bases short and J 5 bases short, with 13 bases between. The CDR3 is CSASPGGNETQYF. CDR3 coding DNA: TGCAGTGCTAGCCCGGGCGGAAATGAGACCCAGTACTTC.

There are a few counts of this clonotype. This chain links TRBV2 with TRBJ2-1; D uncertain. This CDR3 contains 15 residues. Germline loops: CDR1 SNHLY, CDR2 FYNNEI. Trimming shortened V by 6 bases and J by 0 bases, and 12 bases separated the two germline ends. The CDR3 sequence: CASRPRGGSYNEQFF. DNA for the CDR3: TGTGCCAGCAGGCCCCGTGGTGGCTCCTACAATGAGCAGTTCTTC. Variable domain in full (rest from reference TRBV2 and TRBJ2-1): EPEVTQTPSHQVTQMGQEVILRCVPISNHLYFYWYRQILGQKVEFLVSFYNNEISEKSEIFDDQFSVERPDGSNFTLKIRSTKLEDSAMYFCASRPRGGSYNEQFFGPGTRLTVL.

This clonotype turned up a few times. This may be a read error, as it is one base from a much larger clone. The chain uses TRBV30 and TRBJ1-1; unclear D gene. The CDR3 contains 12 residues. CDR1 and CDR2 from the germline V gene are GTSNPN and SVGIG (reference sequence). CDR3 in amino acids: CAWCVLVERAFF. In DNA, the CDR3 is TGTGCCTGGTGTGTACTGGTCGAGCGGGCTTTCTTT.

The table lists this clonotype with a count of one. V and J are TRBV29-1 and TRBJ2-5; D possibly corresponds to TRBD2 (7 bases). The CDR3 extends over 15 amino acids. Trimming stripped 4 bases from V and 4 bases from J, with 19 bases between. Germline V gives CDR1 SQVTM, CDR2 ANQGSEA. Here the CDR3 DNA reads TGCAGCGTTGGGACTGGTGGGGGGGCCCTAGAGACCCAGTACTTC. It translates to CSVGTGGGALETQYF.

This clonotype has ten or more counts. The chain carries TRBV5-1 and TRBJ2-7; D perhaps matches TRBD1 (5 bases). V was clipped by 0 bases and J by 1 base, with 11 bases between them. Germline assignment: CDR1 SGHRS and CDR2 YFSETQ. CDR3 size: 15 residues. This chain's CDR3 is CASSLGLQDSYEQYF. The CDR3 coding sequence is TGCGCCAGCAGCTTGGGGCTACAGGATTCCTACGAGCAGTACTTC.

Notes on this clonotype: One junction end disagrees with the germline gene, perhaps due to a read error. This sequence joins TRBV19 and TRBJ2-2, with D maybe TRBD2 (7 bases). The CDR3 runs to 19 residues. Germline V CDR1 and CDR2: LNHDA, SQIVND (reference sequence). In nucleotides, the CDR3 is TGTGCCAGTAGTACAGCTAGTGGGGGGGCTCGACTGAACACCGGGGAACTGTTTTTT. The encoded protein is CASSTASGGARLNTGELFF.

Notes on this clonotype: An end of the junction does not agree with germline; a read error may underlie this. The chain combines TRBV14 with TRBJ2-1, with D possibly TRBD1 on 5 matching bases. The CDR3 totals 13 residues. Germline V gene sequence: CDR1 SGHDN, CDR2 FVKESK. The DNA of the CDR3 is TGTGTCAGCAGCCACCCGACAGTAAATGTGCAGTTCTTC. It translates to CVSSHPTVNVQFF. The full variable domain, its missing parts supplied by reference TRBV14 and TRBJ2-1, is EAGVTQFPSHSVIEKGQTVTLRCDPISGHDNLYWYRRVMGKEIKFLLHFVKESKQDESGMPNNRFLAERTGGTYSTLKVQPAELEDSGVYFCVSSHPTVNVQFFGPGTRLTVL.

As regards this clonotype: A junction end diverges from the germline sequence, so it may reflect a read error. The V and J genes are TRBV20-1 and TRBJ2-1; perhaps TRBD2 as D (6 bases). The germline gives CDR1 DFQATT, CDR2 SNEGSKA (reference sequence). The CDR3 has 16 amino acids. The CDR3 region is CSAEQGWGVSYSEQFF. The DNA for the CDR3 is TGCAGTGCTGAGCAGGGTTGGGGGGTGTCCTACAGTGAGCAGTTCTTC.

Worth noting for this clonotype: The missing conserved phenylalanine or tryptophan at the end of this CDR3 makes a read error likely. The chain combines TRBV6-5 with TRBJ2-5; TRBD2 is a possible D gene (6 bases). The CDR3 totals 14 residues. CDR1 is MNHEY and CDR2 is SVGAGI in the germline V gene. In DNA, the CDR3 is TGTGGCAGCACCATCTTGGAGGGCGGCGAGACCCAGTACTTA. Translating it yields CGSTILEGGETQYL.

As regards this clonotype: This may arise from a read error, as a much more abundant clone is one base away. CDR3 DNA: TGCGCCAGCAGCTTGGAATTGGTAGGGTATGACACCTGGGAGCTGTTTTTT. It codes for CASSLELVGYDTWELFF. This chain joins TRBV5-1 and TRBJ2-2, with unresolved D. This CDR3 comprises 17 residues. In germline, CDR1 is SGHRS, CDR2 YFSETQ.

This clonotype is deemed medium-sized. The rearrangement links TRBV29-1 to TRBJ1-2; D possibly corresponds to TRBD1 (5 bases). The germline CDR1 and CDR2 sequences are SQVTM and ANQGSEA. The CDR3 loop spans 13 amino acids. The ends were cut back, 1 base at V and 7 bases at J, with 13 bases in the middle. This CDR3 is CSVEAGQDLGYTF. CDR3 sequence (DNA): TGCAGCGTTGAAGCGGGGCAGGACCTTGGCTACACCTTC.

This clonotype occurred a few times. Since a much larger clone is just one base distant, this may be a read error. V gene TRBV6-2 or TRBV6-3 combines with J gene TRBJ2-7, with a weak D call TRBD2 (5 bases). Looked up from germline, CDR1 is MNHEY and CDR2 is SVGEGT. The CDR3 consists of 14 residues. The CDR3 region is CVSSYHVGTYEQYF. The DNA of the CDR3 is TGTGTCAGCAGTTATCATGTCGGGACCTACGAGCAGTACTTC.

This clonotype was counted ten times or more. This chain's CDR3 is CASSLVGTDEKLFF. As DNA, the CDR3 is TGTGCCAGCAGCTTAGTGGGGACAGATGAAAAACTGTTTTTT. This chain connects TRBV7-9 to TRBJ1-4; the match to TRBD1 covers 7 bases. Germline-derived CDR1 and CDR2 are SEHNR and FQNEAQ (reference sequence). This CDR3 contains 14 residues. J lost 6 bases, V lost 1 base, and 2 bases had no gene match. The entire variable domain, with the rest obtained from reference TRBV7-9 and TRBJ1-4, is as follows: DTGVSQNPRHKITKRGQNVTFRCDPISEHNRLYWYRQTLGQGPEFLTYFQNEAQLEKSRLLSDRFSAERPKGSFSTLEIQRTEQGDSAMYLCASSLVGTDEKLFFGSGTQLSVL.